The 24 T cell receptor beta chains listed next were all sequenced from one sample in a study of blood T cell repertoires in COVID-19. Sequencing used immunoSEQ multiplex PCR; TCRdb keeps in-frame clones, though not all of them. The sample records approximately 70,000 clones, about four fifths being singletons. Sequencing was carried out using peripheral blood. The receptor source for this set is a woman of 80 years or more with acute or convalescent COVID-19.

The V call is TRBV12-3 or TRBV12-4, the J call TRBJ2-2; 7 nucleotides agree with TRBD1. The CDR3 has 13 amino acids. The V and J ends lost 5 bases and 7 bases, in that order; junction bases with no gene match: 4. DNA for the CDR3: TGTGCCAGCAGTACAGGGGAACTCGGGGAGCTGTTTTTT. It translates to CASSTGELGELFF.

The chain uses TRBV7-2 and TRBJ2-7; tentatively, D is TRBD2 (5 bases). This CDR3 is 13 amino acids long. Deletions cut 2 bases from V and 6 bases from J, with 11 bases between. The germline V gene encodes CDR1 SGHTA and CDR2 FQGNSA. The CDR3 nucleotides are TGTGCCAGCAGCTTACTCGGGGTGGGCGAGCAGTACTTC. Its translation is CASSLLGVGEQYF.

The rearrangement links TRBV5-1 to TRBJ1-2; D is perhaps TRBD1 (5 bases). Germline values: CDR1 SGHRS, CDR2 YFSETQ. V was pared by 4 bases and J by 8 bases, with 15 bases between. This CDR3 region has 13 residues. The CDR3 loop is CASSPGEGSGYTF. The CDR3 region has the DNA TGCGCCAGCAGCCCGGGGGAGGGTTCCGGCTACACCTTC.

The chain employs TRBV5-8 and TRBJ1-4; 7 bases match TRBD1. Trimming removed 4 bases from V and 8 bases from J; junction bases left unmatched: 11. CDR1 is SGHTS and CDR2 is YDEGEE in the germline V gene. The CDR3 runs to 15 residues. Here the CDR3 reads CASSLGQAVEEKLFF. The DNA of the CDR3 is TGTGCCAGCAGCCTCGGACAGGCCGTCGAGGAAAAACTGTTTTTT.

This rearrangement joins TRBV5-1 to TRBJ2-1; D is perhaps TRBD1 (6 bases). The CDR3 spans 18 residues. The V gene's germline CDR1 is SGHRS and CDR2 YFSETQ. V was shortened by 0 bases and J by 4 bases, with 20 bases between the two germline ends. Here the CDR3 DNA reads TGCGCCAGCAGCTTGGTCGGGGCAGGGGCAGCAACTTACAATGAGCAGTTCTTC. It translates to CASSLVGAGAATYNEQFF. The whole variable domain, remainder taken from reference TRBV5-1 and TRBJ2-1, is KAGVTQTPRYLIKTRGQQVTLSCSPISGHRSVSWYQQTPGQGLQFLFEYFSETQRNKGNFPGRFSGRQFSNSRSEMNVSTLELGDSALYLCASSLVGAGAATYNEQFFGPGTRLTVL.

This clone was seen many times. The J gene is TRBJ1-2, the V gene TRBV3-1 (or the pseudogene TRBV3-2); D may be TRBD1 (6 bases). Trimming took 1 base from V and 2 from J, leaving 14 bases between them. This CDR3 has 16 residues. Germline V gene data show CDR1 as LGHDT and CDR2 as YNNKEL (reference sequence). As DNA, the CDR3 is TGTGCCAGCAGCCAAGGAACAGGGATTGAAAACTATGGCTACACCTTC. As protein: CASSQGTGIENYGYTF.

The V and J genes are TRBV29-1 and TRBJ1-1; D perhaps matches TRBD1 (6 bases). Deletions cut 6 bases from V and 4 bases from J, with 12 bases between. This CDR3 has 12 residues. The germline V gene has CDR1 SQVTM and CDR2 ANQGSEA. CDR3 region: CSVVQGSTEAFF. DNA of the CDR3: TGCAGCGTCGTACAGGGAAGCACTGAAGCTTTCTTT. Drawing the rest from reference TRBV29-1 and TRBJ1-1, the complete variable domain is SAVISQKPSRDICQRGTSLTIQCQVDSQVTMMFWYRQQPGQSLTLIATANQGSEATYESGFVIDKFPISRPNLTFSTLTVSNMSPEDSSIYLCSVVQGSTEAFFGQGTRLTVV.

In its sample, this clone was seen a few times. The chain links TRBV21-1 to TRBJ2-7; TRBD1 reflects the table's D call only, with no check against the DNA. TRBV21-1 corresponds to a pseudogene. The CDR3 runs to 14 residues. CDR3 nucleotides: TGTGCCAGCAGCAAACCGGGACAGGCCTACGAGCAGTACTTC. As protein: CASSKPGQAYEQYF.

The chain links TRBV30 to TRBJ1-5; D is possibly TRBD1 (5 bases). The germline V and J ends were trimmed by 3 bases and 1 base, with 10 bases remaining between them. Germline V lookup: CDR1 GTSNPN, CDR2 SVGIG (reference sequence). The CDR3 spans 14 residues. CDR3 residues: CAWRGPGSNQPQHF. CDR3 coding DNA: TGTGCCTGGAGAGGACCAGGGAGCAATCAGCCCCAGCATTTT. Full variable domain (outside the CDR3, taken from reference TRBV30 and TRBJ1-5): SQTIHQWPATLVQPVGSPLSLECTVEGTSNPNLYWYRQAAGRGLQLLFYSVGIGQISSEVPQNLSASRPQDRQFILSSKKLLLSDSGFYLCAWRGPGSNQPQHFGDGTRLSIL.

The chain is built from TRBV6-5 and TRBJ2-1; possibly TRBD2 for D (6 bases). Germline CDR1 and CDR2: MNHEY and SVGAGI. V dropped 3 bases and J dropped 2 bases, with 11 bases sitting between them. The CDR3 is 15 residues long. Here the CDR3 DNA reads TGTGCCAGCAGTTATGGGACTCGAGCCTACAATGAGCAGTTCTTC. Amino acids: CASSYGTRAYNEQFF.

The V and J genes are TRBV7-2 and TRBJ2-3; 8 nucleotides line up with TRBD2. Germline trimming cut 6 bases from V and 7 bases from J; bases unmatched to any gene: 6. Per the germline V gene, CDR1 is SGHTA and CDR2 is FQGNSA. CDR3 length: 13 amino acids. The CDR3: CASRLSGDHTQYF. As DNA, the CDR3 is TGTGCCAGCAGACTTAGCGGGGACCATACGCAGTATTTT.

The chain has TRBV5-1 and TRBJ1-1, with 8 bases fitting TRBD1. Looked up from germline, CDR1 is SGHRS and CDR2 is YFSETQ. This CDR3 has 15 residues. Germline trimming cut 4 bases from V and 0 bases from J; bases unmatched to any gene: 5. CDR3 bases: TGCGCCAGCAGCCGGACAGGGCAGGTGAACACTGAAGCTTTCTTT. Translation gives CASSRTGQVNTEAFF.

The CDR3 region is CASSLKGVPLGEQYF. Here the CDR3 DNA reads TGTGCCAGCAGTTTAAAGGGGGTCCCCCTTGGGGAGCAGTACTTC. The gene calls are TRBV6-5 and TRBJ2-7; D may be TRBD1 (6 bases). This CDR3 comprises 15 residues. V lost 4 bases and J 7 bases, leaving 20 bases between the germline ends. Germline assignment: CDR1 MNHEY and CDR2 SVGAGI.

This clone was counted only a few times. The chain couples TRBV7-9 to TRBJ2-2, with 7 bases lining up with TRBD2. Germline V gene sequence: CDR1 SEHNR, CDR2 FQNEAQ (reference sequence). The CDR3 contains 16 residues. The junction had 5 bases not matched to a gene; V was cut back by 3 bases and J by 1 base. CDR3 nucleotides: TGTGCCAGCAGCTTGAGGCCTAGCGGGAACACCGGGGAGCTGTTTTTT. Protein product: CASSLRPSGNTGELFF.

V gene TRBV5-1 combines with J gene TRBJ2-2; 12 bases line up with TRBD2. The V gene end was trimmed by 0 bases and the J gene end by 5 bases; junction bases not matched to a gene: 8. CDR1 and CDR2 from the germline V gene are SGHRS and YFSETQ. The CDR3 spans 18 residues. The CDR3 DNA reads TGCGCCAGCAGCTTGGGACGATTTGGACTAGCGGGGACCGGGGAGCTGTTTTTT. Translating it yields CASSLGRFGLAGTGELFF.

The chain combines TRBV6-2 or TRBV6-3 with TRBJ1-5; D not resolved. The CDR3 has 19 residues. Per germline, CDR1 MNHEY and CDR2 SVGEGT. The V end was cut by 2 bases, the J end by 1 base, with 21 bases between. As DNA, the CDR3 is TGTGCCAGCAGTTACGCGGGAAAATCGTGGCGTTCCAGCAATCAGCCCCAGCATTTT. This translates into CASSYAGKSWRSSNQPQHF.

The chain employs TRBV5-1 and TRBJ1-4; D is undetermined. The germline CDR1 and CDR2 sequences are SGHRS and YFSETQ. Trimming cost V 0 bases and J 5 bases, with 8 bases left between them. This CDR3 has 14 residues. The chain's CDR3 is CASSLDSLNEKLFF. CDR3 nucleotide sequence: TGCGCCAGCAGCTTGGACAGTCTCAATGAAAAACTGTTTTTT. The full variable domain, its missing parts supplied by reference TRBV5-1 and TRBJ1-4, is KAGVTQTPRYLIKTRGQQVTLSCSPISGHRSVSWYQQTPGQGLQFLFEYFSETQRNKGNFPGRFSGRQFSNSRSEMNVSTLELGDSALYLCASSLDSLNEKLFFGSGTQLSVL.

This chain uses TRBV5-1 with TRBJ2-5, with a possible D match to TRBD1 (5 bases). V lost 0 bases, J lost 6 bases, and 12 bases lay in between. This CDR3 comprises 14 residues. Germline assignment: CDR1 SGHRS and CDR2 YFSETQ. The DNA for the CDR3 is TGCGCCAGCAGCTTGGGGACATCCGTAAAGACCCAGTACTTC. Residues: CASSLGTSVKTQYF. Combining the CDR3 with reference TRBV5-1 and TRBJ2-5 gives the whole variable domain KAGVTQTPRYLIKTRGQQVTLSCSPISGHRSVSWYQQTPGQGLQFLFEYFSETQRNKGNFPGRFSGRQFSNSRSEMNVSTLELGDSALYLCASSLGTSVKTQYFGPGTRLLVL.

This clone occurred a few times. J is TRBJ1-2 and V is TRBV12-5; a weak D match, TRBD1 (6 bases). V lost 6 bases and J 12 bases, leaving 26 bases between the germline ends. CDR1 LGHNT and CDR2 FRNRAP come from the germline V gene. CDR3 length: 15 amino acids. CDR3 sequence: CASGPSDLTSKGDTF. The CDR3 bases are TGTGCTAGTGGACCCTCTGACCTGACTTCGAAGGGGGACACCTTC.

The gene calls are TRBV6-5 and TRBJ1-5; 7 bases are shared with TRBD1. With V trimmed by 5 bases and J by 4 bases, 8 bases remained unmatched. The CDR3 runs 15 residues. The germline V gene encodes CDR1 MNHEY and CDR2 SVGAGI. In DNA form, the CDR3 reads TGTGCCAGCAGTAAAAACAGGGGCTGGAATCAGCCCCAGCATTTT. It yields the protein CASSKNRGWNQPQHF.

Worth noting for this clone: The identical CDR3 is also encoded by other nucleotide sequences in the sample. V usage is TRBV2 and J usage is TRBJ2-4; no firm D call. The V gene's germline CDR1 is SNHLY and CDR2 FYNNEI. CDR3 length: 16 residues. Trimming took off 2 bases at V and 0 bases at J, with 11 bases between the two ends. For the CDR3, the DNA is TGTGCCAGCAGTGAAAATAGCCTTCTAGCCAAAAACATTCAGTACTTC. It translates to CASSENSLLAKNIQYF. The variable domain in full, completed from reference TRBV2 and TRBJ2-4, reads EPEVTQTPSHQVTQMGQEVILRCVPISNHLYFYWYRQILGQKVEFLVSFYNNEISEKSEIFDDQFSVERPDGSNFTLKIRSTKLEDSAMYFCASSENSLLAKNIQYFGAGTRLSVL.

The V call is TRBV10-1, the J call TRBJ2-5; the match to TRBD1 covers 8 bases. The CDR3 runs 15 residues. Germline values: CDR1 WNHNN, CDR2 SYGVQD (reference sequence). V lost 5 bases and J lost 2; bases outside the gene matches: 7. CDR3 region: CASSHTGGGQETQYF. Here the CDR3 DNA reads TGCGCCAGCAGTCATACAGGGGGTGGACAAGAGACCCAGTACTTC.

The CDR3 loop is CASSPDPLAGGNTGELFF. As DNA, the CDR3 is TGTGCCAGCAGCCCCGACCCACTAGCGGGGGGGAACACCGGGGAGCTGTTTTTT. This chain joins TRBV4-2 and TRBJ2-2, with TRBD2 matching over 12 bases. This CDR3 contains 18 residues. After removal of 4 bases from V and 1 base from J, the junction contained 7 bases not matched to a gene. The germline V gene has CDR1 LGHNA and CDR2 YNFKEQ.

The V and J genes are TRBV3-1 (or the pseudogene TRBV3-2) and TRBJ2-2, with D possibly matching TRBD1 (6 bases). Germline CDR1 LGHDT, CDR2 YNNKEL (reference sequence). The CDR3 has 16 residues. The V end lost 4 bases, the J end lost 2 bases, and 14 bases lay between the germline ends. This chain's CDR3 is CASSPNGQLNTGELFF. For the CDR3, the DNA is TGTGCCAGCAGCCCCAACGGACAGTTAAACACCGGGGAGCTGTTTTTT.